This TCR beta chain is from a study of blood T cells in healthy people across ages. This clonotype was detected a few times. In terms of origin and age, donors were healthy Caucasian individuals from Russia aged about 6 to 90. About 10 milliliters was the volume of peripheral blood drawn from each donor. A second PCR of 7 to 11 cycles used a sample-barcoded 5' primer and a J-beta primer mix. Each CDR3 protein gets one entry after TCRdb re-called the 5' RACE reads with MiXCR. This table has approximately 800,000 distinct CDR3 sequences, around a quarter appearing once. Germline V gives CDR1 MGHRA, CDR2 YSYEKL. The CDR3 loop spans 14 amino acids. V was clipped by 4 bases and J by 8 bases, with 14 bases between them. The sample also formed part of further work on T cells of mothers and their children.

This chain connects TRBV4-1 to TRBJ1-4, with D unresolved. Source material: blood. The TCR comes from a boy younger than 18 in good health. The CDR3 loop reads CASSPQGLEEKLFF. DNA of the CDR3: TGCGCCAGCAGCCCCCAAGGTTTAGAAGAAAAACTGTTTTTT.